This T cell receptor (beta chain) was captured by sequencing in a study of neurological immune-mediated disorders. Study observations and caveats: Whereas HTLV-1-associated myelopathy showed the most TCR clonal expansion, multiple sclerosis showed the least, with levels below those of healthy controls.

This clonotype was detected ten times or more. The antigen remains undetermined. TCRdb processed the 5' RACE reads anew with MiXCR; each CDR3 protein has one entry. The table includes approximately 31,000 distinct CDR3 sequences, roughly an eighth detected once. As for time point: longitudinal time-point 2. Volunteers from a blood bank in Maryland, USA, constituted the healthy controls. From 2 million PBMCs stored at -80 C, the unsorted libraries were generated. CDR3 length equals 13 residues. Trimming removed 6 bases at V and 0 bases at J, with 8 bases between. The sequence came from a woman between 35 and 50 years old in good health. J is TRBJ1-1 and V is TRBV12-3 or TRBV12-4, with D unresolved. The material sequenced was PBMCs. This CDR3 reads CASRPILNTEAFF. The DNA of the CDR3 is TGTGCCAGCAGGCCCATCCTGAACACTGAAGCTTTCTTT.